Below, 8 T cell receptor beta chains from the same sample are listed, as sequenced in a study of T cells after yellow fever vaccination. Via MiXCR, TCRdb re-called the 5' RACE reads, giving one row per CDR3 protein. The table has about 350,000 distinct CDR3 sequences, roughly an eighth seen once. This specimen consisted of CD4+ T cells sorted from PBMCs, obtained 15 days after the yellow fever booster vaccination. These receptors all stem from a man aged 18 to 29 who received the YFV17D yellow fever vaccine.

CDR3 region: CASSLTGQGNYGYTF. For the CDR3, the DNA is TGTGCCAGCTCACTTACGGGACAGGGGAATTATGGCTACACCTTC. V usage is TRBV18 and J usage is TRBJ1-2; 10 nucleotides agree with TRBD1. Germline CDR1 reads KGHSH; CDR2 reads LQKENI. V lost 4 bases to trimming and J lost 5 bases; unmatched junction nucleotides: 7. The CDR3 loop spans 15 amino acids. The variable domain in full, with the rest retrieved from reference TRBV18 and TRBJ1-2, is NAGVMQNPRHLVRRRGQEARLRCSPMKGHSHVYWYRQLPEEGLKFMVYLQKENIIDESGMPKERFSAEFPKEGPSILRIQQVVRGDSAAYFCASSLTGQGNYGYTFGSGTRLTVV.

This chain links TRBV20-1 with TRBJ2-6, with 8 bases fitting TRBD1. CDR3 size: 15 residues. Germline-derived CDR1 and CDR2 are DFQATT and SNEGSKA (reference sequence). The J segment lost 3 bases and the V segment lost 2 bases, leaving 3 bases of the junction unmatched. The CDR3 coding sequence is TGCAGTGCTAGAACAGGGGGAGATGGGGCCAACGTCCTGACTTTC. Protein product: CSARTGGDGANVLTF.

V usage is TRBV11-2 and J usage is TRBJ2-3; 10 bases are a match to TRBD1. V lost 2 bases to trimming and J lost 7 bases; unmatched junction nucleotides: 6. The CDR3 spans 15 residues. Germline CDR1 reads SGHAT; CDR2 reads FQNNGV. CDR3 residues: CASSLSTGGANTQYF. As DNA, the CDR3 is TGTGCCAGCAGCTTATCGACAGGGGGCGCGAATACGCAGTATTTT.

The chain is built from TRBV11-1 and TRBJ2-7; 7 bases are a match to TRBD1. The CDR3 has 13 residues. V lost 6 bases, J lost 3 bases, and 5 bases stayed unmatched. Germline loops: CDR1 SGHAT, CDR2 FQDESV (reference sequence). CDR3 bases: TGTGCCAGCAGGAAAGACAGGGACTACGAGCAGTACGTC. Translating gives CASRKDRDYEQYV.

The V gene is TRBV7-2, the J gene TRBJ1-6; 8 positions agree with TRBD1. In germline, CDR1 is SGHTA, CDR2 FQGNSA. V lost 5 bases, J lost 1 base, and 4 bases stayed unmatched. This CDR3 contains 16 residues. CDR3 coding DNA: TGTGCCAGCAGCCCAACAGGGGGGTCCTATAATTCACCCCTCCACTTT. This translates into CASSPTGGSYNSPLHF.

This clonotype has at least ten counts. The V call is TRBV7-9, the J call TRBJ1-2; D unresolved. From germline, CDR1 is SEHNR and CDR2 FQNEAQ (reference sequence). The CDR3 extends over 13 amino acids. Trimming cost V 1 base and J 2 bases, with 5 bases left between them. CDR3 in DNA: TGTGCCAGCAGCTTAGTGGGGAACTATGGCTACACCTTC. Protein sequence: CASSLVGNYGYTF.

This clonotype has just a few counts. This sequence joins TRBV7-2 and TRBJ1-1; the match to TRBD1 covers 8 bases. Germline V gene sequence: CDR1 SGHTA, CDR2 FQGNSA. The CDR3 sequence is 15 residues long. The junction had 8 bases not matched to a gene; V was cut back by 3 bases and J by 5 bases. The CDR3 is CASSFQGAVGTEAFF. The CDR3, as DNA: TGTGCCAGCAGCTTCCAGGGGGCAGTAGGGACTGAAGCTTTCTTT.

This clonotype was seen a few times. The J gene is TRBJ2-5, the V gene TRBV5-4; 9 nucleotides line up with TRBD2. CDR1 is SGHNT, CDR2 YYREEE, per germline (reference sequence). With V trimmed by 4 bases and J by 2 bases, 6 bases remained unmatched. The CDR3 spans 15 residues. The CDR3 nucleotides read TGTGCCAGCAGCGCCCAGCGGGGGGTACAAGAGACCCAGTACTTC. This sequence encodes CASSAQRGVQETQYF.